This T cell receptor (beta chain) was sequenced for a study of T cell responses to AZD1222 COVID-19 vaccine. The study's findings and limits: Within unmutated variant regions lay the reported targets of nearly half of spike-specific TCRs. Across spike, vaccine-associated CD4 TCRs were found, dominant at 160-218 and 743-854. Among those given AZD1222, only five to seven were seropositive at baseline. White British people made up most donors, females outnumbered males, and clonal diversity was possibly underestimated.

With regard to this clone: Antigen: not known.

The V gene's germline CDR1 is SNHLY and CDR2 FYNNEI. Deletions cut 6 bases from V and 0 bases from J, with 11 bases between. The CDR3 extends over 15 amino acids. Only in-frame clones appear in the TCRdb table, and some are missing; sequencing was by immunoSEQ multiplex PCR. The sample holds roughly 150,000 clones, 90% seen once. The source was peripheral blood, collected 28 days after the second AZD1222 dose. This receptor was obtained from an adult who received the AZD1222 COVID-19 vaccine. The rearrangement joins TRBV2 to TRBJ1-4; D gene ambiguous. The CDR3 spells CASSRNGATNEKLFF. The CDR3 DNA is TGTGCCAGCAGCAGAAACGGTGCAACTAATGAAAAACTGTTTTTT.